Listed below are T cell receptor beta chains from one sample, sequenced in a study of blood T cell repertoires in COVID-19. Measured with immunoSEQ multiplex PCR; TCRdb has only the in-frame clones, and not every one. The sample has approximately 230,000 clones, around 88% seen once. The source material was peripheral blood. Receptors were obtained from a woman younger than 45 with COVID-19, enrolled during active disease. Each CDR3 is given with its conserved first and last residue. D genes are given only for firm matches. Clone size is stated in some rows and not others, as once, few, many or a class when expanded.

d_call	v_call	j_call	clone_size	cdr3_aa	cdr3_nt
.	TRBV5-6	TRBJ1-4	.	CASNTETGEKLFF	TGTGCCAGCAACACCGAAACGGGGGAAAAACTGTTTTTT
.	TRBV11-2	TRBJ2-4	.	CASSSPGGAKNIQYF	TGTGCCAGCAGCTCCCCTGGGGGGGCCAAAAACATTCAGTACTTC
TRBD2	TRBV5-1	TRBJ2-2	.	CASSLDGSGFPGELFF	TGCGCCAGCAGCTTGGATGGTAGCGGGTTTCCCGGGGAGCTGTTTTTT
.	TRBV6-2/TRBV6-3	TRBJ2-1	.	CASSRLVRDNEQFF	TGTGCCAGCAGCCGACTAGTAAGGGACAATGAGCAGTTCTTC
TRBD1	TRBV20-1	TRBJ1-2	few	CSASRTGGAGGSYTF	TGCAGTGCTAGTAGGACAGGGGGCGCGGGGGGTAGCTACACCTTC
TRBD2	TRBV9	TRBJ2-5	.	CASSVGAGGGETQYF	TGTGCCAGCAGCGTAGGCGCGGGAGGTGGCGAGACCCAGTACTTC
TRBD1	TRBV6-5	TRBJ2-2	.	CASSLTGGVGGELFF	TGTGCCAGCAGCCTGACAGGGGGCGTAGGTGGGGAGCTGTTTTTT
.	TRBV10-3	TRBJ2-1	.	CAISEPRREQFF	TGTGCCATCAGTGAGCCTCGTCGTGAGCAGTTCTTC
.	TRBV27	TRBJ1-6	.	CASRKSWGEGVYSPLHF	TGTGCCAGCAGAAAGAGTTGGGGGGAAGGTGTTTACTCACCCCTCCACTTT
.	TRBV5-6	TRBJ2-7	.	CASSSFYEQYF	TGTGCCAGCAGCTCGTTTTACGAGCAGTACTTC